What follows is one T cell receptor (beta chain) and its context. Its antigen remains unidentified. Base qualities are missing; no much larger clone stands one base away. The data stem from a study of T cells in tuberculosis (dated by TCRdb to between 2017 and 2018). Broadly, across the study: In the study, CD1B tetramers and high-throughput TCR immunosequencing were combined to characterize T cells specific for the mycobacterial lipid antigen glucose monomycolate (GMM). In a South African clinical cohort, IGRA-negative adolescents, IGRA-positive adolescents with latent tuberculosis and adults with active tuberculosis were compared, with 9 to 10 people in each group. Overall results and qualifications from the work: Clinical samples were selected based on the availability of cryopreserved specimens, with adults included as active tuberculosis cases and adolescents included as controls. Smaller NN-distances were partly driven by shorter CDR3-alpha lengths in active tuberculosis patients, and statistical significance was not reached for the TCR-beta difference. Active tuberculosis TCR-alpha repertoires showed smaller mean NN-distances to GMM-specific TCRs than IGRA-negative controls, suggesting clonal expansion of these TCRs. A classifier using the diverse GMM-specific repertoire reached around 85% accuracy (AUROC 0.85 to 0.9), compared with more than 55% accuracy using GEM motif frequencies.

At study entry, a tuberculin skin test and the QuantiFERON-TB GOLD In-Tube IGRA were used to screen adolescents for latent tuberculosis infection. Immunosequencing was performed on unsorted cryopreserved PBMC, with some 98,000 T cells per clinical donor covered on average. Eleven high schools in the Worcester region of the Western Cape, South Africa, served as enrollment sites for adolescents aged 12 to 18 years. Approximately ten M. tuberculosis-infected adolescents and around 10 uninfected adolescents were selected, with the two groups matched for age and sex. Adolescent PBMC were isolated from freshly drawn heparinized blood by density centrifugation and cryopreserved. The immunoSEQ multiplex PCR assay was used to generate TCR libraries, with TCR-beta and/or TCR-alpha/delta assays applied to each sample. The Illumina high-throughput platform was used to sequence the amplified TCR libraries. Processing in the source paper ran as follows. Clustering and dimensionality reduction relied on pairwise TCRdist distances among GMM-specific receptors from T cells that were either sorted ex vivo or expanded in vitro. Each clinical repertoire was assigned a mean NN-distance score, defined as the average TCRdist to the nearest 10% of tetramer-positive reference sequences. To compute GEM TCR motif frequency, the fraction of unique TCRs matching known GEM sequences by V/J usage and CDR3 length was calculated. Active tuberculosis was classified by linear discriminant analysis with leave-one-out cross-validation, implemented in scikit-learn. TCRdb limited this immuneACCESS table to in-frame rearrangements with V and J called. A share of clones is missing; checked studies link under half to unresolved V genes, and the rest is unexplained. V and J calls and clone size are as listed in that table; D and trimming were resolved from the DNA. The sample table lists approximately 28,000 clones, 85% to 95% of them with a count of one. Of the sample, around 4.6% is held by the ten largest clones.

The CDR3 holds 15 amino acids from the cysteine to the phenylalanine. Of all the DNA, just the CDR3 is kept, 45 bases in frame from base 1. V is clipped by 1 base and J by 0 bases, and the sequence between their germline boundaries is 9 bases long. Via the germline V gene (reference sequence), CDR1 is SEHNR and CDR2 FQNEAQ. Sample: PBMCs. This sequence originates from a donor between 10 and 35 years old with latent tuberculosis or without tuberculosis infection. The chain couples TRBV7-9 to TRBJ1-2; no confident D gene assignment can be made. The CDR3 protein is CASSLDGVSNYGYTF. The nucleotide sequence reads as follows: TGTGCCAGCAGCTTAGATGGAGTCTCTAACTATGGCTACACCTTC.